This TCR beta chain was found in a study of T cell responses to AZD1222 COVID-19 vaccine. Sequenced by immunoSEQ multiplex PCR; TCRdb stores in-frame clones only, minus some. The repertoire includes roughly 200,000 clones, approximately 92% of them detected once, and approximately 0.98% sits in the top ten. General study results and limits: Baseline serology detected seropositivity in only five to seven AZD1222 recipients. Spike-specific TCRs gained breadth and depth after people received two AZD1222 doses. Donors skewed white British and female; clonal diversity was possibly underestimated.

Details on this clone: As yet, its antigen is unknown.

V lost 6 bases and J lost 2, with 11 bases in between. The CDR3 is made up of 12 amino acids. Per the germline V gene, CDR1 is SQVTM and CDR2 is ANQGSEA. Sequencing used peripheral blood, obtained 28 days after the second dose of the MenACWY control vaccine. This TCR derives from an adult who received the MenACWY meningococcal vaccine as a control. V is TRBV29-1 and J is TRBJ2-7; D may correspond to TRBD1 or TRBD2 (5 bases each). CDR3 region: CSVGTDTYEQYF. As DNA, the CDR3 is TGCAGCGTAGGGACGGACACCTACGAGCAGTACTTC.